Below, one T cell receptor (beta chain) is given with its context. What it binds is unknown. These data come from a study of T-cell reconstitution after alpha-beta-depleted transplantation in children. This sample's TCRbeta library carried unique molecular identifier barcodes. TCRdb called the PCR reads again in MiXCR, with one record for every CDR3 protein. Of about 250,000 distinct CDR3 sequences in the sample, 20% to 30% are singletons; the top ten hold about 5%. Study-level results: The high TCRbeta diversity at day 60 in some patients came from surviving recipient T cells and thymic progenitors. Fresh T-cell production supplied most of the T-cell counts and diversity seen one year after transplant. Alpha-beta T cells present about two months after transplant were reported to originate from several hundred expanded graft clones.

Trimming stripped 4 bases from V and 2 bases from J, with 15 bases between. This CDR3 is built from 17 residues. Germline-derived CDR1 and CDR2 are MNHEY and SMNVEV (reference sequence). The chain combines TRBV27 with TRBJ2-6; D uncertain. The sequencing used PBMCs, mostly from graft donor cells, collected 360 days after TCRalphabeta/CD19-depleted stem cell transplant. The source is a female patient between 2 and 10 years old who had a stem cell transplant for congenital amegakaryocytic thrombocytopenia, so the T cells may come from the graft donor. This CDR3 is CASSYDRFLAGANVLTF. CDR3 DNA sequence: TGTGCCAGCAGTTACGATCGTTTTTTAGCTGGGGCCAACGTCCTGACTTTC.